The next 18 T cell receptor beta chains were all read from a single sample in a study of blood T cells in healthy people across ages (dated by TCRdb to between 2014 and 2017). The library was built by means of 5' RACE. The run used an Illumina HiSeq 2500. A second roughly 6 to 12 cycle PCR used a sample-barcoded 5' primer and a J-beta primer mix. TCRdb handled the public reads itself, with Q25 trimming in fastp and clone calling in MiXCR, and kept productive beta chains. Rows merge per CDR3 protein into single entries with the most common DNA and genes. In all, the sample holds 1 million or so distinct CDR3 sequences, and 25% of those were seen once. The ten largest clones capture approximately 0.71% of the sample. The same sample was also studied in work on T cells of mothers and their children.

Source material: blood. The receptors originated from a girl under 10 years old in good health.

This clonotype has ten or more counts. The chain carries TRBV25-1 and TRBJ2-1; no firm D call. In germline, CDR1 is MGHDK, CDR2 SYGVNS. The CDR3 contains 10 residues. The V gene lost 4 bases and the J gene lost 9 bases, with 4 bases spanning the gap. The DNA for the CDR3 is TGTGCCAGCAGTGTTGTTGAGCAGTTCTTC. It yields the protein CASSVVEQFF.

The CDR3 spells CASSYSQGEAFF. CDR3 coding DNA: TGTGCCAGCAGTTACAGCCAGGGAGAAGCTTTCTTT. The V and J genes are TRBV6-6 and TRBJ1-1, with D possibly being TRBD1 (5 bases). CDR1 and CDR2 (germline): MNHNY, SVGAGI (reference sequence). The V gene lost 2 bases and the J gene lost 8 bases, with 9 bases spanning the gap. CDR3 length equals 12 residues.

This chain connects TRBV12-3 or TRBV12-4 to TRBJ2-7; D ambiguous. CDR3 length: 13 residues. V lost 6 bases and J 2 bases, leaving 11 bases between the germline ends. Here the CDR3 reads CASRPGPTYEQYF. The CDR3 bases are TGTGCCAGCAGACCCGGGCCTACCTACGAGCAGTACTTC.

The genes are TRBV4-3 and TRBJ1-4, with 11 nucleotides matching TRBD1. The CDR3 covers 20 residues. V lost 0 bases and J lost 5; bases outside the gene matches: 14. Germline CDR1 LGHNA, CDR2 YSLEER. DNA for the CDR3: TGCGCCAGCAGCCAAGACTTTGACCGGACAGGGGGCGTCGGAAATGAAAAACTGTTTTTT. Protein: CASSQDFDRTGGVGNEKLFF.

This chain links TRBV5-8 with TRBJ2-1; D is uncertain. CDR3 length: 16 residues. The germline V gene has CDR1 SGHTS and CDR2 YDEGEE. Trimming stripped 4 bases from V and 0 bases from J, with 14 bases between. Here the CDR3 DNA reads TGTGCCAGCAGCCCGAGGACCCAACCCTCCTACAATGAGCAGTTCTTC. It specifies CASSPRTQPSYNEQFF. The full variable domain, rest sourced from reference TRBV5-8 and TRBJ2-1, is EAGVTQSPTHLIKTRGQQATLRCSPISGHTSVYWYQQALGLGLQFLLWYDEGEERNRGNFPPRFSGRQFPNYSSELNVNALELEDSALYLCASSPRTQPSYNEQFFGPGTRLTVL.

The V and J genes are TRBV7-9 and TRBJ1-4; 8 bases are shared with TRBD1. Unmatched junction bases numbered 20, after V lost 5 bases and J lost 3 bases. The germline CDR1 and CDR2 sequences are SEHNR and FQNEAQ (reference sequence). The CDR3 is made up of 20 amino acids. Here the CDR3 DNA reads TGTGCCAGCAGCCCAGGGGGAAGGACAGGGTATGGAAAGGCTAATGAAAAACTGTTTTTT. This encodes CASSPGGRTGYGKANEKLFF.

This clonotype was counted between two and nine times. V gene TRBV4-1 combines with J gene TRBJ2-3, with no clear D. V lost 9 bases and J 2 bases, leaving 21 bases between the germline ends. Per germline, CDR1 MGHRA and CDR2 YSYEKL. The CDR3 consists of 16 residues. CDR3 in amino acids: CASRGFTGADTDTQYF. CDR3 DNA: TGCGCCAGTCGTGGGTTTACGGGTGCTGACACAGATACGCAGTATTTT.

J is TRBJ1-2 and V is TRBV28; D is ambiguous. CDR3 length: 12 amino acids. V was cut by 10 bases and J by 4 bases, with 13 bases left in between. Per the germline V gene, CDR1 is MDHEN and CDR2 is SYDVKM. CDR3 loop: CATSRRGYGYTF. CDR3 coding DNA: TGTGCCACCTCTAGGAGAGGCTATGGCTACACCTTC.

This sequence joins TRBV7-8 and TRBJ2-1, with 8 bases that match TRBD2. The CDR3 consists of 17 residues. Per germline, CDR1 SGHVS and CDR2 FQNEAQ. V was clipped by 2 bases and J by 3 bases; unmatched bases: 9. Written as DNA, the CDR3 is TGTGCCAGCAGCTTAAACTTCGCGGGGGGACTCTACAATGAGCAGTTCTTC. This translates into CASSLNFAGGLYNEQFF.

A few counts support this clonotype. The chain joins TRBV24-1 to TRBJ2-1; 9 bases fit TRBD1. Germline CDR1 is KGHDR and CDR2 is SFDVKD. Trimming removed 9 bases from V and 9 bases from J; junction bases left unmatched: 14. The CDR3 runs to 15 residues. The CDR3 region is CATRARDRDVTEQFF. CDR3 bases: TGTGCCACCCGGGCCCGGGACAGGGATGTTACTGAGCAGTTCTTC.

This clonotype showed up just a few times. The rearrangement links TRBV20-1 to TRBJ2-1; D unresolved. The CDR3 sequence is 15 residues long. CDR1 DFQATT and CDR2 SNEGSKA come from the germline V gene (reference sequence). Trimming removed 5 bases from V and 0 bases from J, with 14 bases in between. The CDR3, as DNA: TGCAGTGCTCCCCCGGATTCGAGCTCCTACAATGAGCAGTTCTTC. Translated: CSAPPDSSSYNEQFF.

This clonotype has a handful of counts. The chain combines TRBV3-1 with TRBJ1-2, with D unresolved. V lost 4 bases and J lost 6, with 9 bases in between. The CDR3 spans 12 residues. The germline CDR1 and CDR2 sequences are LGHDT and YNNKEL (reference sequence). CDR3 sequence reads: CASSPLGDGYTF. The CDR3 DNA is TGTGCCAGCAGCCCCCTGGGAGATGGCTACACCTTC.

This clonotype was observed a few times. The chain employs TRBV2 and TRBJ2-1; TRBD2 matches 8 bases. Germline V lookup: CDR1 SNHLY, CDR2 FYNNEI. Germline trimming cut 6 bases from V and 7 bases from J; bases unmatched to any gene: 26. CDR3 size: 20 residues. CDR3 in DNA: TGTGCCAGCAGCGTCGATGGCAGGTGGGCGTTTTTGCGGGAGGTGAATGAGCAGTTCTTC. This sequence encodes CASSVDGRWAFLREVNEQFF. The full variable domain, its missing parts supplied by reference TRBV2 and TRBJ2-1, is EPEVTQTPSHQVTQMGQEVILRCVPISNHLYFYWYRQILGQKVEFLVSFYNNEISEKSEIFDDQFSVERPDGSNFTLKIRSTKLEDSAMYFCASSVDGRWAFLREVNEQFFGPGTRLTVL.

This chain uses TRBV12-3 or TRBV12-4 with TRBJ2-1; the D gene could be TRBD1 or TRBD2 (6 bases each). The CDR3 contains 14 residues. The ends were cut back, 3 bases at V and 7 bases at J, with 13 bases in the middle. CDR3 amino acids: CASSFRGLWNEQFF. The CDR3 DNA sequence: TGTGCCAGCAGTTTTCGGGGGCTCTGGAATGAGCAGTTCTTC.

This clonotype was counted only a few times. This rearrangement joins TRBV7-9 to TRBJ2-5; either TRBD1 or TRBD2 may fit D (5 bases each). Germline assignment: CDR1 SEHNR and CDR2 FQNEAQ (reference sequence). The ends were cut back, 5 bases at V and 4 bases at J, with 14 bases in the middle. The CDR3 has 14 amino acids. This CDR3 is CASSHRRTSETQYF. As DNA, the CDR3 is TGTGCCAGCAGCCACCGGAGGACATCAGAGACCCAGTACTTC.

This clonotype was observed a handful of times. The chain links TRBV28 to TRBJ1-5, with 9 bases aligning to TRBD1. Germline V gives CDR1 MDHEN, CDR2 SYDVKM. V lost 5 bases to trimming and J lost 6 bases; unmatched junction nucleotides: 5. The CDR3 is 14 amino acids. This chain's CDR3 is CASSPQGAGQPQHF. DNA of the CDR3: TGTGCCAGCAGTCCACAGGGGGCTGGTCAGCCCCAGCATTTT.

This clonotype appeared a few times. The genes are TRBV4-1 and TRBJ2-1; the match to TRBD2 covers 7 bases. CDR3 length equals 17 residues. CDR1 MGHRA and CDR2 YSYEKL come from the germline V gene. The trim removed 0 bases at V and 7 bases at J, leaving 12 bases unmatched. This chain's CDR3 is CASSQEGLADEKNEQFF. DNA for the CDR3: TGCGCCAGCAGCCAAGAAGGCCTAGCGGACGAGAAAAATGAGCAGTTCTTC.

As for this clonotype: Being one base from a much bigger clone, this may be a read error. The V call is TRBV25-1, the J call TRBJ1-2; the match to TRBD1 covers 8 bases. CDR3 length equals 12 residues. Germline loops: CDR1 MGHDK, CDR2 SYGVNS. The trim removed 6 bases at V and 6 bases at J, leaving 3 bases unmatched. CDR3 nucleotides: TGTGCCAGCAGCCGGACAGGGAATGGCTACACCTTC. Amino acid sequence: CASSRTGNGYTF.